A selection of T cell receptor beta chains follows, all from one sample in a study of T cell responses to AZD1222 COVID-19 vaccine. Profiling relied on immunoSEQ multiplex PCR, and the TCRdb table lists in-frame clones only, not all of them. The top ten hold 7.5% to 9% of the sample, which has approximately 71,000 clones, around nine tenths seen once. Sample: peripheral blood, taken on day 0 of AZD1222 vaccination. Receptors originate from an adult in good health. Both conserved end residues are trimmed from each CDR3. Clone size is shown for a subset of rows, as once, few, many or a class of expanded clone.

clone_size: .; v_call: TRBV29-1; cdr3_length: 13; cdr3_aa: SVESSDLGSAEAF
clone_size: .; v_call: TRBV5-1; cdr3_length: 12; cdr3_aa: ASNQDRGQGGYT
clone_size: .; v_call: TRBV28; cdr3_length: 14; cdr3_aa: ASSLVGTGGVRELF
clone_size: .; v_call: TRBV18; cdr3_length: 12; cdr3_aa: ASSPRGNDYGYT
clone_size: .; v_call: TRBV18; cdr3_length: 13; cdr3_aa: ASSHKTGSNQPQH
clone_size: .; v_call: TRBV30; cdr3_length: 11; cdr3_aa: AWSEVLNTEAF
clone_size: .; v_call: TRBV3-1/TRBV3-2; cdr3_length: 15; cdr3_aa: ASSQDWSASDQETQY
clone_size: .; v_call: TRBV18; cdr3_length: 11; cdr3_aa: ASSSGQREKLF
clone_size: .; v_call: TRBV28; cdr3_length: 11; cdr3_aa: ASSGGANSPLH
clone_size: .; v_call: TRBV24-1; cdr3_length: 12; cdr3_aa: ATSDSPRNYGYT
clone_size: .; v_call: TRBV6-5; cdr3_length: 11; cdr3_aa: ASSQTSNQPQH
clone_size: once; v_call: TRBV6-1; cdr3_length: 13; cdr3_aa: ASSERLAVTYEQY
clone_size: .; v_call: TRBV7-9; cdr3_length: 13; cdr3_aa: ASSPSGGTNTEAF
clone_size: .; v_call: TRBV19; cdr3_length: 12; cdr3_aa: ASSIAGQVYEQY
clone_size: .; v_call: TRBV2; cdr3_length: 13; cdr3_aa: ATSGPITSTDTQY
clone_size: .; v_call: TRBV5-4; cdr3_length: 13; cdr3_aa: ASSSGGTTNEKLF
clone_size: few; v_call: TRBV18; cdr3_length: 13; cdr3_aa: ASSLAGAAQEGYT
clone_size: .; v_call: TRBV27; cdr3_length: 11; cdr3_aa: ASSQDRGLGYT
clone_size: .; v_call: TRBV12-3/TRBV12-4; cdr3_length: 11; cdr3_aa: ASSSDRADTQY
clone_size: .; v_call: TRBV5-5; cdr3_length: 12; cdr3_aa: ASSLRSENTEAF
clone_size: .; v_call: TRBV15; cdr3_length: 14; cdr3_aa: ATSEGGVSGANVLT
clone_size: once; v_call: TRBV29-1; cdr3_length: 9; cdr3_aa: SVGQGTEAF
clone_size: .; v_call: TRBV9; cdr3_length: 14; cdr3_aa: ASSVSGQGAEEKLF
clone_size: .; v_call: TRBV27; cdr3_length: 12; cdr3_aa: ASSEMTGLASYT
clone_size: .; v_call: TRBV2; cdr3_length: 12; cdr3_aa: ASSFRDRGRGYT
clone_size: .; v_call: TRBV28; cdr3_length: 15; cdr3_aa: ASSRHLRGGGGNTIY
clone_size: .; v_call: TRBV2; cdr3_length: 15; cdr3_aa: ASSSTRSSSGANVLT
clone_size: .; v_call: TRBV10-2; cdr3_length: 13; cdr3_aa: ASSVREGTYNEQF
clone_size: once; v_call: TRBV9; cdr3_length: 13; cdr3_aa: ASSPVHRSGNTIY
clone_size: .; v_call: TRBV3-1/TRBV3-2; cdr3_length: 13; cdr3_aa: ASSRGTSGSNEQF
clone_size: .; v_call: TRBV5-4; cdr3_length: 12; cdr3_aa: ASRQGVVAGELF
clone_size: .; v_call: TRBV4-1; cdr3_length: 15; cdr3_aa: ASSPRAGSGFPLGYT
clone_size: .; v_call: TRBV6-4; cdr3_length: 14; cdr3_aa: ASTRLAGDDTGELF